These T cell receptor beta chains were read from a single sample in a study of control samples from healthy donors and cancer patients. Sequencing used immunoSEQ multiplex PCR; TCRdb keeps in-frame clones, though not all of them. The data hold about 190,000 clones, with 90% to 95% observed a single time. The material sequenced was blood. These TCRs come from a man in his thirties or forties in good health. CDR3s include the opening cysteine and the closing phenylalanine or tryptophan. D genes are given only for firm matches. Clone size is given for some rows only: seen once, a few or many times, or a class if the clone is expanded.

-,TRBV18,few,TRBJ2-1,TGTGCCAGCTCACCAGTGATCGGGGAATACAATGAGCAGTTCTTC,CASSPVIGEYNEQFF
-,TRBV12-3/TRBV12-4,-,TRBJ2-3,TGTGCCAGCAGTGCGGGACACCGCGATACGCAGTATTTT,CASSAGHRDTQYF
TRBD1,TRBV27,-,TRBJ1-5,TGTGCCAGCAGTTCGTACAGGGGGAGGCAGCCCCAGCATTTT,CASSSYRGRQPQHF
TRBD1,TRBV18,-,TRBJ1-2,TGTGCCAGCTCACCGCAAAGGGGACAGGGGTACTATGGCTACACCTTC,CASSPQRGQGYYGYTF
TRBD1,TRBV7-2,-,TRBJ1-2,TGTGCCAGCAGCCGCCCCGGGACAGGCTATGGCTACACCTTC,CASSRPGTGYGYTF
TRBD1,TRBV5-1,-,TRBJ1-3,TGCGCCAGCAGCCTTGACAGGGGTTATGCTGGAAACACCATATATTTT,CASSLDRGYAGNTIYF
-,TRBV3-1/TRBV3-2,-,TRBJ2-3,TGTGCCAGCAGCCAAGATCAGGGAACCACAGATACGCAGTATTTT,CASSQDQGTTDTQYF
TRBD1,TRBV28,-,TRBJ1-1,TGTGCCAGCAGTTTACGACAGGGTTCGGCTTTCTTT,CASSLRQGSAFF
-,TRBV29-1,-,TRBJ1-2,TGCAGCGTTGATGAGCCTAACGGCTCCGGCTACACCTTC,CSVDEPNGSGYTF
-,TRBV7-9,-,TRBJ2-3,TGTGCCAGCAGCTCCCCGACAGGCGGGACTAGCACAGATACGCAGTATTTT,CASSSPTGGTSTDTQYF
-,TRBV19,-,TRBJ1-5,TGTGCCAGTACTATTAGGGACAGCAATCAGCCCCAGCATTTT,CASTIRDSNQPQHF
TRBD1,TRBV6-5,-,TRBJ1-2,TGTGCCAGCATCCCTCCTACAGGGGGCGCTGGCTACACCTTC,CASIPPTGGAGYTF
TRBD1,TRBV18,-,TRBJ2-3,TGTGCCAGCGAGGGGGCCGGGGATACGCAGTATTTT,CASEGAGDTQYF
-,TRBV15,once,TRBJ1-3,TGTGCCACCAGGAGAGGAAACACCATATATTTT,CATRRGNTIYF
TRBD1,TRBV4-1,-,TRBJ1-3,TGCGCCAGCAGCCAAGGACAGGGGAGAGAGGCTGGAAACACCATATATTTT,CASSQGQGREAGNTIYF
-,TRBV6-1,-,TRBJ2-4,TGTGCCAGCAGTGAGTGGGGGCCCGGGAGAGCCAAAAACATTCAGTACTTC,CASSEWGPGRAKNIQYF
-,TRBV24-1,-,TRBJ2-7,TGTGCCACCAGTGAGGGCTACGAGCAGTACTTC,CATSEGYEQYF
-,TRBV18,-,TRBJ1-6,TGTGCCAGCTCAGCAGGACCCCTTAATTCACCCCTCCACTTT,CASSAGPLNSPLHF
-,TRBV5-8,-,TRBJ1-4,TGTGCCAGCAGCTTGGGGGCGGACCTGGAGGAAAAACTGTTTTTT,CASSLGADLEEKLFF
TRBD2,TRBV7-8,once,TRBJ2-7,TGTGCCAGCAGCAGCGGGGGTACCTCCTACGAGCAGTACTTC,CASSSGGTSYEQYF
TRBD1,TRBV10-2,-,TRBJ1-2,TGCGCCAGCAAAAAGGACAGGATAGATGGCTACACCTTC,CASKKDRIDGYTF
-,TRBV12-3/TRBV12-4,once,TRBJ2-3,TGTGCCAGCAGTCCCCCGAACCCTGGGACGCAGTATTTT,CASSPPNPGTQYF
-,TRBV19,-,TRBJ1-1,TGTGCCAGTATGGGCAGCACCACTGAAGCTTTCTTT,CASMGSTTEAFF
-,TRBV5-1,once,TRBJ1-2,TGCGCCAGCAGCTTATCTCAGGGAGGGGGCTACACCTTC,CASSLSQGGGYTF
-,TRBV30,-,TRBJ1-1,TGTGCCTGGAGTGTTCGGGGGGGCGCTGAAGCTTTCTTT,CAWSVRGGAEAFF
-,TRBV24-1,-,TRBJ2-5,TGTGCCACCAGTGATTCAAGAGAGACCCAGTACTTC,CATSDSRETQYF
TRBD1,TRBV6-6,-,TRBJ2-4,TGTGCCAGCAGAGACAGGGGACAAAACATTCAGTACTTC,CASRDRGQNIQYF
TRBD2,TRBV5-6,-,TRBJ2-1,TGTGCCAGCAGCTTGGTGGGACTAGCGGGGGGGCATGGTGAGCAGTTCTTC,CASSLVGLAGGHGEQFF
-,TRBV30,-,TRBJ1-2,TGTGCCTGGACCGGGGGCGGAAGCTATGGCTACACCTTC,CAWTGGGSYGYTF
TRBD1,TRBV18,-,TRBJ1-2,TGTGCCAGCTTTACAGGGGGCGCGGGCTATGGCTACACCTTC,CASFTGGAGYGYTF
TRBD2,TRBV30,-,TRBJ2-7,TGTGCCTGGATGCCTCGGGCTAGCGATCGGGTGGGGACTACGGGGGAGCAGTACTTC,CAWMPRASDRVGTTGEQYF
-,TRBV5-1,-,TRBJ1-1,TGCGCCAGCAGCGGTTCGGGGACTCCTGAAGCTTTCTTT,CASSGSGTPEAFF
-,TRBV5-1,-,TRBJ2-1,TGCGCCAGCAGCATCGGTGGTTTCTCCTACAATGAGCAGTTCTTC,CASSIGGFSYNEQFF
-,TRBV30,-,TRBJ1-5,TGTGCCTGGACAGGACAGACTGGCAATCAGCCCCAGCATTTT,CAWTGQTGNQPQHF
-,TRBV20-1,-,TRBJ1-1,TGCAGTGCTAGTGGTGCGGGGGCGCGATACATGAACACTGAAGCTTTCTTT,CSASGAGARYMNTEAFF
-,TRBV7-2,-,TRBJ2-4,TGTGCCAGCAGCTTAGGAGTGGCGGGGGCCCAAAACATTCAGTACTTC,CASSLGVAGAQNIQYF
-,TRBV29-1,-,TRBJ1-1,TGCAGCGTTGAAGGAAGTGGGGGCCCCATGAACACTGAAGCTTTCTTT,CSVEGSGGPMNTEAFF
-,TRBV19,-,TRBJ1-2,TGTGCCAGTAGTACTGATCGGGGGATCTATGGCTACACCTTC,CASSTDRGIYGYTF
-,TRBV19,-,TRBJ1-1,TGTGCCAGTAGTATTGGCCACATCGGGGCTTTCTTT,CASSIGHIGAFF
-,TRBV2,-,TRBJ1-6,TGTGCCAGCAGTGAAGAGGGGCACAGACGTTCACCCCTCCACTTT,CASSEEGHRRSPLHF
-,TRBV3-1/TRBV3-2,once,TRBJ2-1,TGTGCCAGCAGCCAAGGGAGCGGTGAGCAGTTCTTC,CASSQGSGEQFF
-,TRBV5-6,few,TRBJ2-7,TGTGCTCCCGGTCGCCAGGGCCTTTCCTACGAGCAGTACTTC,CAPGRQGLSYEQYF
-,TRBV4-1,once,TRBJ1-2,TGCGCCAGCAGCCCAGACTTGGGGCCGTGGGGCTACACCTTC,CASSPDLGPWGYTF
-,TRBV2,-,TRBJ2-1,TGTGCCAGCAGCGCCCAGGGGGGCGGGGCTAAGCGTGTAGGGGAGCAGTTCTTC,CASSAQGGGAKRVGEQFF
-,TRBV28,-,TRBJ1-1,TGTGCCAGCAGTCCCGCCGCGGGGCGGACTGAAGCTTTCTTT,CASSPAAGRTEAFF
-,TRBV10-3,-,TRBJ2-1,TGTGCCATCAGTGATAGGGCTGAAAGGTACAATGAGCAGTTCTTC,CAISDRAERYNEQFF
-,TRBV11-2,-,TRBJ2-3,TGTGCCAGCAGCTTAGAACCTAGCCGCACAGATACGCAGTATTTT,CASSLEPSRTDTQYF
-,TRBV5-1,-,TRBJ2-7,TGCGCCAGCCGGACGGGGCGAGAGCAGTACTTC,CASRTGREQYF
TRBD2,TRBV19,-,TRBJ2-2,TGTGCCAGTAGTATAGACGGACTAGCGCGGACCGGGGAGCTGTTTTTT,CASSIDGLARTGELFF
-,TRBV6-2/TRBV6-3,few,TRBJ1-1,TGTGCCAGCAGTTACGGGCAGAACACTGAAGCTTTCTTT,CASSYGQNTEAFF
-,TRBV2,-,TRBJ2-3,TGTGCCAGCAAACGGGGGCCCGACACAGATACGCAGTATTTT,CASKRGPDTDTQYF
-,TRBV19,-,TRBJ1-3,TGTGCCAGTACTGCTCCGCTTCATCTATATTTT,CASTAPLHLYF